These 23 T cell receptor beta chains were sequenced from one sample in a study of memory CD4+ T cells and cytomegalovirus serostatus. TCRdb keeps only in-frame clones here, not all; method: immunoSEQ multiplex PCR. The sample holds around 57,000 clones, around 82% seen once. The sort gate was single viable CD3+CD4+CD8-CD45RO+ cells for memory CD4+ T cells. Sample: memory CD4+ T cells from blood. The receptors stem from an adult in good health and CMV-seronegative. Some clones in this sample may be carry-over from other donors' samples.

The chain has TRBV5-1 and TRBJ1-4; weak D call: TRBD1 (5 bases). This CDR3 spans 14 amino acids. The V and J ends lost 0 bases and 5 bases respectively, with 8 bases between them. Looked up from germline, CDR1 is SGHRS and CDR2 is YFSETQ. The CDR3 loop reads CASSLGGGNEKLFF. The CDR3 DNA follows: TGCGCCAGCAGCTTGGGGGGCGGAAATGAAAAACTGTTTTTT.

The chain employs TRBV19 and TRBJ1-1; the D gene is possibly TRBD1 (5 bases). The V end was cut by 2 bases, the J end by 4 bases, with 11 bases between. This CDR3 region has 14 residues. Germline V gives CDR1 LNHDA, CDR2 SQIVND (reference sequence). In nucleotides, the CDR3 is TGTGCCAGTAGTATAAGTATCGGGGGCACTGAAGCTTTCTTT. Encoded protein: CASSISIGGTEAFF.

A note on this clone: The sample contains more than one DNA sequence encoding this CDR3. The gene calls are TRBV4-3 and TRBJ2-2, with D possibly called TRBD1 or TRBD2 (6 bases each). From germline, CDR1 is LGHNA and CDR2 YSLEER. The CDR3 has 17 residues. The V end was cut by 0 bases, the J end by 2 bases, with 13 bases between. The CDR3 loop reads CASSQDLNGGNTGELFF. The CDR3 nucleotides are TGCGCCAGCAGCCAAGATTTAAACGGGGGCAACACCGGGGAGCTGTTTTTT.

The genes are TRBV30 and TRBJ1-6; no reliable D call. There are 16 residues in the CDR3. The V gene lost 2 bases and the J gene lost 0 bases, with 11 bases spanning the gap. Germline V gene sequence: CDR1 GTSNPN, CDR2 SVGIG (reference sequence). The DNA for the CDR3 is TGTGCCTGGAGTCGGAACAGCCTCTCCTATAATTCACCCCTCCACTTT. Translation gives CAWSRNSLSYNSPLHF.

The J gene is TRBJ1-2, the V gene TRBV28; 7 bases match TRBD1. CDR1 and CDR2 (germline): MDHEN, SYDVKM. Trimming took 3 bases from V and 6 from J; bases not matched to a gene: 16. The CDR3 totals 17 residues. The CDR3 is CASSLAYGTDLSNGYTF. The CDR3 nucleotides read TGTGCCAGCAGTTTGGCCTACGGGACAGATTTGAGCAATGGCTACACCTTC.

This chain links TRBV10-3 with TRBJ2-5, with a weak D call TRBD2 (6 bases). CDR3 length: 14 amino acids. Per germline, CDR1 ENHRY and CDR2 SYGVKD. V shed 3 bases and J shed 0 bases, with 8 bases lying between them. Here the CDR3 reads CAISEGDYQETQYF. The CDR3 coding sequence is TGTGCCATCAGTGAAGGGGACTACCAAGAGACCCAGTACTTC.

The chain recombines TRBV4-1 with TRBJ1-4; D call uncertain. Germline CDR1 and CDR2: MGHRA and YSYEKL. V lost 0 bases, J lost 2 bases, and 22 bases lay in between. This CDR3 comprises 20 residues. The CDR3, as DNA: TGCGCCAGCAGCCAAGACCTGTGGGCCCTCAATAAGGTCACTAATGAAAAACTGTTTTTT. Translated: CASSQDLWALNKVTNEKLFF.

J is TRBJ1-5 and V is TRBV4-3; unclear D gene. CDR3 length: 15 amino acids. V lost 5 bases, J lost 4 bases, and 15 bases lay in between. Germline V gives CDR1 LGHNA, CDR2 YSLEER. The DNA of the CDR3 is TGCGCCAGCAGCGCACAAGTGGGGTTTAATCAGCCCCAGCATTTT. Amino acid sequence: CASSAQVGFNQPQHF.

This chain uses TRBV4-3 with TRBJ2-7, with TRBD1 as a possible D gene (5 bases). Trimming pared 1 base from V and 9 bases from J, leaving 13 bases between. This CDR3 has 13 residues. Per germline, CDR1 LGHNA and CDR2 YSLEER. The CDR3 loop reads CASSQGRGTGQYF. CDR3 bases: TGCGCCAGCAGCCAAGGTCGCGGAACAGGGCAGTACTTC.

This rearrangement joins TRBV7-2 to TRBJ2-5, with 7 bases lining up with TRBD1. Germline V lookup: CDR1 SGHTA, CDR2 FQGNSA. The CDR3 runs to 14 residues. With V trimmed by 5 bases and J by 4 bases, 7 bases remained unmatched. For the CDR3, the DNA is TGTGCCAGCAGCCTTACAGGGGTTAGAGAGACCCAGTACTTC. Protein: CASSLTGVRETQYF.

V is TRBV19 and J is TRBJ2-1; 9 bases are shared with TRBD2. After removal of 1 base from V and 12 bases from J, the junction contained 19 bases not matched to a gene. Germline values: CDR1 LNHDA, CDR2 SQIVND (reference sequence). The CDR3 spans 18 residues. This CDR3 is CASSIVRGRVRAGGGQFF. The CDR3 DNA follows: TGTGCCAGTAGTATAGTCAGGGGGAGGGTAAGAGCGGGAGGCGGGCAGTTCTTC.

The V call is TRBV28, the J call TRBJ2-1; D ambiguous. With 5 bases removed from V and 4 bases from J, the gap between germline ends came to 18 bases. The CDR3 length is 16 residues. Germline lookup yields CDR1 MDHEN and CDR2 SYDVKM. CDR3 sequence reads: CASSHLRAERYNEQFF. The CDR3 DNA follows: TGTGCCAGCAGTCATTTAAGGGCCGAGAGGTACAATGAGCAGTTCTTC. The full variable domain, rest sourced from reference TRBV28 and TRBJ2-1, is DVKVTQSSRYLVKRTGEKVFLECVQDMDHENMFWYRQDPGLGLRLIYFSYDVKMKEKGDIPEGYSVSREKKERFSLILESASTNQTSMYLCASSHLRAERYNEQFFGPGTRLTVL.

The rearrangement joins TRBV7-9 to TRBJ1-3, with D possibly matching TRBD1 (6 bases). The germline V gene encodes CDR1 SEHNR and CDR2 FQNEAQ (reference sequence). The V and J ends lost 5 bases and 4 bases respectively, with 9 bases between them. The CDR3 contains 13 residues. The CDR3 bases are TGTGCCAGCAGCCTCGGACAGGGAAACACCATATATTTT. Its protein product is CASSLGQGNTIYF.

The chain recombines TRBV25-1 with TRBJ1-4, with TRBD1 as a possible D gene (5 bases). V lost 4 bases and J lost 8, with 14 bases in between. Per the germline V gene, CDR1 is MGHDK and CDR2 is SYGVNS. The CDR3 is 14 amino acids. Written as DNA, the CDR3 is TGTGCCAGCAGTGCATCAACGGGGGTCGAAAAACTGTTTTTT. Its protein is CASSASTGVEKLFF. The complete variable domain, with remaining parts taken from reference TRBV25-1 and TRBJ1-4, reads EADIYQTPRYLVIGTGKKITLECSQTMGHDKMYWYQQDPGMELHLIHYSYGVNSTEKGDLSSESTVSRIRTEHFPLTLESARPSHTSQYLCASSASTGVEKLFFGSGTQLSVL.

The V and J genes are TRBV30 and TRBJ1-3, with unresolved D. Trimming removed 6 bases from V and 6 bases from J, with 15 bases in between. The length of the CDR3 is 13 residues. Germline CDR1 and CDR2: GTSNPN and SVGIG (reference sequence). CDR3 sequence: CACSLGSPNTIYF. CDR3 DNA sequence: TGTGCCTGTAGCCTCGGGAGTCCAAACACCATATATTTT.

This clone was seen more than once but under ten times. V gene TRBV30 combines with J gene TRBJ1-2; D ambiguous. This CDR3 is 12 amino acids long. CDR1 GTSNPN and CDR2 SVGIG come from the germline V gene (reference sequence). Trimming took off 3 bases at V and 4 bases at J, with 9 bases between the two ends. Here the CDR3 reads CAWRWQRYGYTF. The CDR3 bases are TGTGCCTGGAGGTGGCAGCGCTATGGCTACACCTTC.

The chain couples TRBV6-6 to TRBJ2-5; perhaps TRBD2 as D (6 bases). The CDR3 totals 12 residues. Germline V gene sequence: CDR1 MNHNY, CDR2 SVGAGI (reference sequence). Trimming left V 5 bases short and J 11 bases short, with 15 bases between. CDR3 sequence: CASSPAGTEQYF. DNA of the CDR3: TGTGCCAGCAGTCCGGCCGGGACTGAGCAGTACTTC.

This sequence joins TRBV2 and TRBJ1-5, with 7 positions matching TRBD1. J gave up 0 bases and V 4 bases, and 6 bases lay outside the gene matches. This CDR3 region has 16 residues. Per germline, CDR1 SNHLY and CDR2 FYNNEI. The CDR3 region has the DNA TGTGCCAGCAGTGGGCCAGGGGGGAATAGCAATCAGCCCCAGCATTTT. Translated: CASSGPGGNSNQPQHF.

The CDR3 sequence is CASSLDGFVRSPLHF. CDR3 bases: TGTGCCAGCAGCTTAGACGGTTTTGTGAGATCACCCCTCCACTTT. The chain is built from TRBV7-9 and TRBJ1-6; D not certain. V lost 1 base, J lost 10 bases, and 14 bases lay in between. Looked up from germline, CDR1 is SEHNR and CDR2 is FQNEAQ (reference sequence). The CDR3 length is 15 residues.

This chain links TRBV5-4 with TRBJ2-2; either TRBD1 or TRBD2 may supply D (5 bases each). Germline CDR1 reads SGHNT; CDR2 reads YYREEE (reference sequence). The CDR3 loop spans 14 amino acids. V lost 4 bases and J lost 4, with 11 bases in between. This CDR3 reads CASSPRGATGELFF. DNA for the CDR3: TGTGCCAGCAGCCCGAGGGGTGCCACCGGGGAGCTGTTTTTT.

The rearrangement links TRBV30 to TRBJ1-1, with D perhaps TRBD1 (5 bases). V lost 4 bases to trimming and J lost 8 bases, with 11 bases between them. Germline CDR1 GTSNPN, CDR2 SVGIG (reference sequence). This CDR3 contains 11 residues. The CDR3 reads CAWTLRDEAFF. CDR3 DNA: TGTGCCTGGACTTTACGGGACGAAGCTTTCTTT.

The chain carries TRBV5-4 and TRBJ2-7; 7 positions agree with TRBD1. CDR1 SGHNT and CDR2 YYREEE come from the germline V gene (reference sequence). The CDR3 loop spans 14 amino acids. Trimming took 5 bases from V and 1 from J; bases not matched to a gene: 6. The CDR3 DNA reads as TGTGCCAGCAGATGGGACAGCACTTCCTACGAGCAGTACTTC. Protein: CASRWDSTSYEQYF.

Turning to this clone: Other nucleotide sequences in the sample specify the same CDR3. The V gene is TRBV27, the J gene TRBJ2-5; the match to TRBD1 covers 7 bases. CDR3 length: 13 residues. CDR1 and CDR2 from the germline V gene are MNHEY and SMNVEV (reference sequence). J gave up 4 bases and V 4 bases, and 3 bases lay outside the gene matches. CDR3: CASSSRGRETQYF. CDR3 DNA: TGTGCCAGCAGTTCTAGGGGGCGAGAGACCCAGTACTTC.